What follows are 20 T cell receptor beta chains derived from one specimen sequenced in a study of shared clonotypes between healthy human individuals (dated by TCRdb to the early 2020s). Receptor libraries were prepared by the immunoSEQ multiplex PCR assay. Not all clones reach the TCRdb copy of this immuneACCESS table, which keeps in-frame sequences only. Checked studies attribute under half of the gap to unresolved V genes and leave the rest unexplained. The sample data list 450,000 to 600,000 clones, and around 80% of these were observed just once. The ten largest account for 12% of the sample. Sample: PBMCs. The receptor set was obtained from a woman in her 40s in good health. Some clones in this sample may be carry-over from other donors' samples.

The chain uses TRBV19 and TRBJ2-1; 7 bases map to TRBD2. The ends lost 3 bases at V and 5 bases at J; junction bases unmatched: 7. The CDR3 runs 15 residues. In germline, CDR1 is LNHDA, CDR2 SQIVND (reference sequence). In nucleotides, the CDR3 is TGTGCCAGTAGTATCGGTAGGGACTATGACAATGAGCAGTTCTTC. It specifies CASSIGRDYDNEQFF.

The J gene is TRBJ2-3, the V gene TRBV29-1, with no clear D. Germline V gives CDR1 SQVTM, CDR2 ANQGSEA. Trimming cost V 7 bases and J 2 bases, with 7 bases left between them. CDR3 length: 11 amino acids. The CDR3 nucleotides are TGCAGCGGGAGAAACACAGATACGCAGTATTTT. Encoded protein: CSGRNTDTQYF.

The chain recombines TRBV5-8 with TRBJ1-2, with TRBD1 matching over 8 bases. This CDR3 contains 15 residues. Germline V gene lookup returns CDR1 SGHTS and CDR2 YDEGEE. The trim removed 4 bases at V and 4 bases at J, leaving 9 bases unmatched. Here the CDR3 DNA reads TGTGCCAGCAGCCACGGACAGGGAAGTGCCTATGGCTACACCTTC. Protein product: CASSHGQGSAYGYTF. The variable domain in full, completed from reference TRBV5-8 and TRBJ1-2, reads EAGVTQSPTHLIKTRGQQATLRCSPISGHTSVYWYQQALGLGLQFLLWYDEGEERNRGNFPPRFSGRQFPNYSSELNVNALELEDSALYLCASSHGQGSAYGYTFGSGTRLTVV.

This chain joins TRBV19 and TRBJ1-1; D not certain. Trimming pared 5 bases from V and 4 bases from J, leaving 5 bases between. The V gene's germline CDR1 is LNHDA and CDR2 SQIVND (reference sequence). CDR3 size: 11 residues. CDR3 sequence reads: CASSRGTEAFF. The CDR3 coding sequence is TGTGCCAGTAGTCGGGGCACTGAAGCTTTCTTT.

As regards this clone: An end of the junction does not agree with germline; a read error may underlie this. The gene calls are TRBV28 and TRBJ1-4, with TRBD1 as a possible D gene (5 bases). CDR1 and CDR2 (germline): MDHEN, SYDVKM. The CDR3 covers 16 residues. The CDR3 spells CASSLEGRPSNGKLFF. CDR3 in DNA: TGTGCCAGCAGTTTGGAGGGACGGCCTTCCAATGGAAAACTGTTTTTT.

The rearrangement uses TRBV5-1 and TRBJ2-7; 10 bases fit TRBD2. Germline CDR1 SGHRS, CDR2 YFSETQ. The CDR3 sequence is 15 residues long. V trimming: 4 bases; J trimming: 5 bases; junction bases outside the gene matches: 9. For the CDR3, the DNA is TGCGCCAGCAGCCCCTCAGCGGGAGGGCCTCACGAGCAGTACTTC. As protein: CASSPSAGGPHEQYF. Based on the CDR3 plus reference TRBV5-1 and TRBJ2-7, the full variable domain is KAGVTQTPRYLIKTRGQQVTLSCSPISGHRSVSWYQQTPGQGLQFLFEYFSETQRNKGNFPGRFSGRQFSNSRSEMNVSTLELGDSALYLCASSPSAGGPHEQYFGPGTRLTVT.

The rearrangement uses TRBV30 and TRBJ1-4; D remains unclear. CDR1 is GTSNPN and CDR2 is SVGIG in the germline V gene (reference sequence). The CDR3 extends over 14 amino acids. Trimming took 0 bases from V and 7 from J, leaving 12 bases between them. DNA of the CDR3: TGTGCCTGGAGTGTGGGTGTGGTAGGTGAAAAACTGTTTTTT. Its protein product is CAWSVGVVGEKLFF.

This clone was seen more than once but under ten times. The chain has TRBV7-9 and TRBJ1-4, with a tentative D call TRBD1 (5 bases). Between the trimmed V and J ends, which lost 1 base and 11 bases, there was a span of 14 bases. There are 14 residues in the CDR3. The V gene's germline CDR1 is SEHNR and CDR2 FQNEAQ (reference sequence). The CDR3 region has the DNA TGTGCCAGCAGCTTAGACGACAGTGGGGGGAAACTGTTTTTT. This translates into CASSLDDSGGKLFF.

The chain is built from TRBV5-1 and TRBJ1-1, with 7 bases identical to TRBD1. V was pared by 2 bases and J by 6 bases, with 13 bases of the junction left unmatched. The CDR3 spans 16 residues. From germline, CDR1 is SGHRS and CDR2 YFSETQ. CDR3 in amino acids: CASSLGSGQPIAEAFF. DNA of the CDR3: TGCGCCAGCAGCTTAGGGTCGGGACAGCCCATCGCTGAAGCTTTCTTT.

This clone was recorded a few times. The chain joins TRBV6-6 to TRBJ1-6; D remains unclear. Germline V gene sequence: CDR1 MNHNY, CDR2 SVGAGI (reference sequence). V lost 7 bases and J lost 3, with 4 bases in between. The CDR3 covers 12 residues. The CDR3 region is CASTLYNSPLHF. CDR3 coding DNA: TGTGCCAGCACTCTCTATAATTCACCCCTCCACTTT.

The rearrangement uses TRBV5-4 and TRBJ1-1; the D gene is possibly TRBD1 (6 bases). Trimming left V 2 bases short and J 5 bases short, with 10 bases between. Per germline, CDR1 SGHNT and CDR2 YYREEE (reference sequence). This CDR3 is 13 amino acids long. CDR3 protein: CASSLGGLTEAFF. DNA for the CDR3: TGTGCCAGCAGCTTAGGGGGGTTAACTGAAGCTTTCTTT.

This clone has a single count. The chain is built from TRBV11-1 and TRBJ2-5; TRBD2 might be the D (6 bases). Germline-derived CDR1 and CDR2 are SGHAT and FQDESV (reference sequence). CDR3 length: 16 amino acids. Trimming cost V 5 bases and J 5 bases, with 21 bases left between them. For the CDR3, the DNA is TGTGCCAGCAGCCCACAGCGCGGGGCAGGGTTGGAGACCCAGTACTTC. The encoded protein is CASSPQRGAGLETQYF.

CDR3 sequence (DNA): TGTGCCATCAGTGAGTCTGCAGGGGGCCGGTCTGGAAACACCATATATTTT. Protein product: CAISESAGGRSGNTIYF. The chain recombines TRBV10-3 with TRBJ1-3; 8 nucleotides align to TRBD1. The CDR3 runs 17 residues. After removal of 0 bases from V and 1 base from J, the junction contained 5 bases not matched to a gene. In germline, CDR1 is ENHRY, CDR2 SYGVKD.

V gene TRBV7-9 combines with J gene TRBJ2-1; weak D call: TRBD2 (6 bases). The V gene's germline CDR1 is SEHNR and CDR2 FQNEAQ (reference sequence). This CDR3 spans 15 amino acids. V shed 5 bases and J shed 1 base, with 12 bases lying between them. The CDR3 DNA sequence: TGTGCCAGCAGCCACCGGGACTTATCCTACAATGAGCAGTTCTTC. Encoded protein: CASSHRDLSYNEQFF.

The CDR3 sequence is CAWSHRTNQPQHF. CDR3 in DNA: TGTGCCTGGAGTCACAGAACCAATCAGCCCCAGCATTTT. The V call is TRBV30, the J call TRBJ1-5; D call uncertain. The CDR3 covers 13 residues. Looked up from germline, CDR1 is GTSNPN and CDR2 is SVGIG (reference sequence). V was pared by 2 bases and J by 3 bases, with 8 bases between.

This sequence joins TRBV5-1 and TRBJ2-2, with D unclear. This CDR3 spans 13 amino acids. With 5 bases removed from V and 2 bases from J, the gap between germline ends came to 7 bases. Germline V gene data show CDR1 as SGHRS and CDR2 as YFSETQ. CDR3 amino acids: CASRAENTGELFF. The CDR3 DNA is TGCGCCAGCAGGGCAGAAAACACCGGGGAGCTGTTTTTT.

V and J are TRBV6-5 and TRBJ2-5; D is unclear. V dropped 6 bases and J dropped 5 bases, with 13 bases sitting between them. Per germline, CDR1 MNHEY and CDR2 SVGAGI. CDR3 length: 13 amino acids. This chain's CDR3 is CASRPKVLETQYF. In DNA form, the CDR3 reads TGTGCCAGCAGACCGAAGGTGCTGGAGACCCAGTACTTC.

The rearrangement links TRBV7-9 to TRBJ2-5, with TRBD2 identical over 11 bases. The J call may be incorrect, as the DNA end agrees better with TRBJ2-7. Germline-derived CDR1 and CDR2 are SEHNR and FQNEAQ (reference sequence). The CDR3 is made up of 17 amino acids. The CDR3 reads CASSEPTPTSGSLEQYF. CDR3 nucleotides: TGTGCCAGCAGCGAACCAACCCCTACTAGCGGGAGTCTCGAGCAGTACTTC.

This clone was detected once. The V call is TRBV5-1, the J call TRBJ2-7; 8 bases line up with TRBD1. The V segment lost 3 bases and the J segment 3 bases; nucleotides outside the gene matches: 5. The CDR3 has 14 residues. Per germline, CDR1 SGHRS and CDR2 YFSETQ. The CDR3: CASSYGQGNYEQYF. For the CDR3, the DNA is TGCGCCAGCAGCTACGGACAGGGTAACTACGAGCAGTACTTC.

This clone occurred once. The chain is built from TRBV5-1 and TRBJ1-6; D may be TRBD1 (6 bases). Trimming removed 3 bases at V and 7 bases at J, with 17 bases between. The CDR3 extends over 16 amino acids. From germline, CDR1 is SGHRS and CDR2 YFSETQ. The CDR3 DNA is TGCGCCAGCAGCTCCACAAAACAGGGTTGGAATTCACCCCTCCACTTT. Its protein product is CASSSTKQGWNSPLHF.